These 14 T cell receptor beta chains were all obtained from the same sample, sequenced in a study of T cell changes during pregnancy in multiple sclerosis. Produced via immunoSEQ multiplex PCR; TCRdb's table is partial and in-frame only. The sample lists tens of thousands of clones, 85% to 90% seen once, with around a tenth in the top ten. The sequencing here drew on peripheral blood, taken after pregnancy. Receptors originate from a female donor in good health, enrolled as a control in a pregnancy study.

The chain recombines TRBV27 with TRBJ1-2; possible D gene TRBD1, 6 bases. The CDR3 runs to 14 residues. The germline V gene encodes CDR1 MNHEY and CDR2 SMNVEV (reference sequence). V was trimmed by 2 bases and J by 5 bases, leaving 12 bases between them. In nucleotides, the CDR3 is TGTGCCAGCAGTTTAGGGGGCGGGTTATATGGCTACACCTTC. Translation: CASSLGGGLYGYTF.

The chain has TRBV7-8 and TRBJ1-4, with TRBD1 as a possible D gene (5 bases). Per germline, CDR1 SGHVS and CDR2 FQNEAQ. The CDR3 consists of 14 residues. The V and J ends lost 8 bases and 6 bases respectively, with 16 bases between them. The CDR3 region is CASSGGTAYEKLFF. The CDR3 nucleotides are TGTGCCAGCTCCGGAGGGACCGCTTATGAAAAACTGTTTTTT.

The chain carries TRBV7-9 and TRBJ1-1; D is ambiguous. The CDR3 loop spans 15 amino acids. Trimming removed 5 bases at V and 0 bases at J, with 13 bases between. Germline CDR1 SEHNR, CDR2 FQNEAQ (reference sequence). The CDR3 sequence: CASSPFEAMNTEAFF. Here the CDR3 DNA reads TGTGCCAGCAGCCCCTTTGAGGCAATGAACACTGAAGCTTTCTTT.

Note on this clone: Other DNA sequences in the same sample also yield this CDR3. The CDR3 loop is CSVEEDRGANYGYTF. CDR3 nucleotide sequence: TGCAGCGTTGAAGAAGACAGGGGAGCTAACTATGGCTACACCTTC. The chain is built from TRBV29-1 and TRBJ1-2; 8 positions agree with TRBD1. The CDR3 is 15 amino acids. From germline, CDR1 is SQVTM and CDR2 ANQGSEA. J was trimmed by 0 bases and V by 0 bases; bases with no gene match: 3. Based on the CDR3 plus reference TRBV29-1 and TRBJ1-2, the full variable domain is SAVISQKPSRDICQRGTSLTIQCQVDSQVTMMFWYRQQPGQSLTLIATANQGSEATYESGFVIDKFPISRPNLTFSTLTVSNMSPEDSSIYLCSVEEDRGANYGYTFGSGTRLTVV.

This rearrangement joins TRBV5-1 to TRBJ1-3, with 8 bases lining up with TRBD1. CDR1 and CDR2 from the germline V gene are SGHRS and YFSETQ. The V and J ends lost 1 base and 4 bases, in that order; junction bases with no gene match: 4. This CDR3 is built from 15 residues. The CDR3 region is CASSLRQGAGNTIYF. For the CDR3, the DNA is TGCGCCAGCAGCTTGAGGCAGGGGGCAGGAAACACCATATATTTT.

The gene calls are TRBV6-1 and TRBJ1-2, with 7 bases aligning to TRBD1. There are 13 residues in the CDR3. V lost 7 bases and J lost 2; bases outside the gene matches: 4. CDR1 MNHNS and CDR2 SASEGT come from the germline V gene. The CDR3 sequence is CASTTGQNYGYTF. As DNA, the CDR3 is TGTGCCAGCACTACGGGACAGAACTATGGCTACACCTTC.

The gene calls are TRBV5-1 and TRBJ2-2, with D possibly TRBD1 on 6 matching bases. The germline CDR1 and CDR2 sequences are SGHRS and YFSETQ. The CDR3 has 14 residues. The V gene lost 4 bases and the J gene lost 5 bases, with 12 bases spanning the gap. The CDR3 nucleotides read TGCGCCAGCAGCCCGGGACAAGAAACCGGGGAGCTGTTTTTT. Translated: CASSPGQETGELFF.

This clone was seen a handful of times. V is TRBV5-1 and J is TRBJ2-7; 10 nucleotides line up with TRBD1. J gave up 5 bases and V 4 bases, and 6 bases lay outside the gene matches. Germline lookup yields CDR1 SGHRS and CDR2 YFSETQ. This CDR3 region has 14 residues. For the CDR3, the DNA is TGCGCCAGCAGCGCGGGACAGGGGTTGGACGAGCAGTACTTC. Translated, it gives CASSAGQGLDEQYF.

The chain is built from TRBV18 and TRBJ2-7; D might be TRBD1 (6 bases). Germline assignment: CDR1 KGHSH and CDR2 LQKENI. Trimming removed 5 bases at V and 3 bases at J, with 14 bases between. The length of the CDR3 is 14 residues. The CDR3: CASSRPEGGYEQYF. The DNA of the CDR3 is TGTGCCAGCTCAAGACCCGAAGGGGGCTACGAGCAGTACTTC.

The chain employs TRBV11-3 and TRBJ2-5; 10 nucleotides line up with TRBD2. Germline assignment: CDR1 SGHNT and CDR2 YENEEA. CDR3 length: 16 residues. The V and J ends lost 2 bases and 3 bases, in that order; junction bases with no gene match: 6. Here the CDR3 reads CASSLILAGVEETQYF. Here the CDR3 DNA reads TGTGCCAGCAGCTTAATCCTAGCGGGGGTTGAAGAGACCCAGTACTTC.

The chain carries TRBV29-1 and TRBJ2-7, with D possibly being TRBD2 (7 bases). Germline V gives CDR1 SQVTM, CDR2 ANQGSEA. The CDR3 covers 15 residues. V lost 3 bases, J lost 5 bases, and 20 bases lay in between. The CDR3 region has the DNA TGCAGCGTTGAGGGCGTCGGGGGGCGCATCGACGAGCAGTACTTC. Residues: CSVEGVGGRIDEQYF.

This chain links TRBV29-1 with TRBJ2-1, with TRBD2 as a possible D gene (5 bases). CDR3 length equals 15 residues. Trimming cost V 7 bases and J 0 bases, with 16 bases left between them. Germline CDR1 is SQVTM and CDR2 is ANQGSEA. Here the CDR3 reads CSAHHPSGSYNEQFF. As DNA, the CDR3 is TGCAGCGCCCACCACCCGAGCGGCTCCTACAATGAGCAGTTCTTC.

V usage is TRBV18 and J usage is TRBJ1-5, with D possibly matching TRBD1 (6 bases). The CDR3 extends over 15 amino acids. Per germline, CDR1 KGHSH and CDR2 LQKENI. V shed 3 bases and J shed 4 bases, with 13 bases lying between them. DNA of the CDR3: TGTGCCAGCTCACCTCAGGGGTCGGGAAATCAGCCCCAGCATTTT. It is translated as CASSPQGSGNQPQHF.

The chain has TRBV7-9 and TRBJ2-1, with TRBD2 matching over 7 bases. Germline assignment: CDR1 SEHNR and CDR2 FQNEAQ (reference sequence). The CDR3 runs 15 residues. Trimming cost V 2 bases and J 8 bases; bases outside gene matches: 9. The CDR3 nucleotides read TGTGCCAGCAGCTTAAAACTAGCGTTAGGGGATGAGCAGTTCTTC. This gives the protein CASSLKLALGDEQFF.